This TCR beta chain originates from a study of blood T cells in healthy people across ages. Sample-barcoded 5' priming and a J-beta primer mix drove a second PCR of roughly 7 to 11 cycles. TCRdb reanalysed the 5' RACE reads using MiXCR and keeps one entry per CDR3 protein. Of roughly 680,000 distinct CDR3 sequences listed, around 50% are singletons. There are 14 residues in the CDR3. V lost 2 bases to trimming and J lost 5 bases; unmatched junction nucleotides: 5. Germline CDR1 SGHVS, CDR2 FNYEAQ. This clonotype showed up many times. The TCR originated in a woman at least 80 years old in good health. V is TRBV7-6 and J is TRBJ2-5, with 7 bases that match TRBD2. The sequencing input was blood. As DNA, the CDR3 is TGTGCCAGCAGCTTACAAATGGGAGGGGAGACCCAGTACTTC. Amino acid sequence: CASSLQMGGETQYF.